A single sample gave rise to the 17 T cell receptor beta chains below, sequenced in a study of T cell responses to AZD1222 COVID-19 vaccine. Profiling relied on immunoSEQ multiplex PCR, and the TCRdb table lists in-frame clones only, not all of them. This table has roughly 79,000 clones, roughly 94% appearing once. This specimen consisted of peripheral blood, obtained on day 0 of MenACWY control vaccination. All receptors derive from an adult in good health.

The gene calls are TRBV7-9 and TRBJ1-5; D remains ambiguous. This CDR3 contains 12 residues. V was trimmed by 1 base and J by 7 bases, leaving 5 bases between them. Per germline, CDR1 SEHNR and CDR2 FQNEAQ (reference sequence). The CDR3 spells CASSLDLQPQHF. The CDR3 bases are TGTGCCAGCAGCTTAGATTTGCAGCCCCAGCATTTT.

This sequence joins TRBV30 and TRBJ2-5; D unclear. Trimming shortened V by 0 bases and J by 4 bases, and 3 bases separated the two germline ends. From germline, CDR1 is GTSNPN and CDR2 SVGIG (reference sequence). CDR3 length: 11 residues. The CDR3 spells CAWSVPETQYF. For the CDR3, the DNA is TGTGCCTGGAGTGTACCAGAGACCCAGTACTTC.

The rearrangement joins TRBV27 to TRBJ1-5; D perhaps matches TRBD1 (5 bases). From germline, CDR1 is MNHEY and CDR2 SMNVEV (reference sequence). The CDR3 loop spans 15 amino acids. Between the trimmed V and J ends, which lost 8 bases and 2 bases, there was a span of 16 bases. The CDR3 sequence: CASGVGQGGNQPQHF. The CDR3 nucleotides are TGTGCCAGCGGGGTCGGGCAGGGAGGCAATCAGCCCCAGCATTTT.

This clone showed up just once. The genes are TRBV19 and TRBJ2-1; 9 nucleotides match TRBD1. This CDR3 comprises 15 residues. Germline V gene sequence: CDR1 LNHDA, CDR2 SQIVND (reference sequence). The trim removed 4 bases at V and 10 bases at J, leaving 11 bases unmatched. This CDR3 is CASSSRDRASGEQFF. The DNA for the CDR3 is TGTGCCAGTAGTAGCCGGGACAGGGCTTCGGGGGAGCAGTTCTTC.

The chain has TRBV28 and TRBJ1-6; 7 nucleotides line up with TRBD1. The CDR3 has 14 residues. The V gene end was trimmed by 6 bases and the J gene end by 10 bases; junction bases not matched to a gene: 9. The germline V gene encodes CDR1 MDHEN and CDR2 SYDVKM. This chain's CDR3 is CASSPGQLRSPLHF. CDR3 sequence (DNA): TGTGCCAGCAGCCCGGGACAGCTACGGTCACCCCTCCACTTT.

V gene TRBV19 combines with J gene TRBJ1-4; D may be TRBD1 (6 bases). Germline V gives CDR1 LNHDA, CDR2 SQIVND (reference sequence). This CDR3 is 15 amino acids long. V gave up 4 bases and J gave up 6 bases, with 15 bases separating them. DNA for the CDR3: TGTGCCAGTAGTACAAGAGGGGGAGGCTATGAAAAACTGTTTTTT. This sequence encodes CASSTRGGGYEKLFF.

The rearrangement joins TRBV19 to TRBJ1-2, with no clear D. The CDR3 covers 15 residues. Trimming pared 6 bases from V and 1 base from J, leaving 15 bases between. The germline gives CDR1 LNHDA, CDR2 SQIVND (reference sequence). The CDR3 loop is CASSPRAGDNYGYTF. CDR3 sequence (DNA): TGTGCCAGTAGCCCACGGGCTGGGGATAACTATGGCTACACCTTC.

This clone was counted a single time. The chain recombines TRBV13 with TRBJ1-2; 11 bases fit TRBD1. The CDR3 has 14 amino acids. Trimming cost V 5 bases and J 6 bases; bases outside gene matches: 5. Per germline, CDR1 PRHDT and CDR2 FYEKMQ (reference sequence). The CDR3 loop is CASSRGTGGDGYTF. DNA of the CDR3: TGTGCCAGCAGCAGGGGGACAGGGGGAGATGGCTACACCTTC.

The chain employs TRBV14 and TRBJ2-3; 7 nucleotides align to TRBD2. CDR1 SGHDN and CDR2 FVKESK come from the germline V gene. The CDR3 has 18 residues. Germline trimming cut 4 bases from V and 4 bases from J; bases unmatched to any gene: 17. In DNA form, the CDR3 reads TGTGCCAGCAGCCCCCTCGCGCGGGGGACCCCGTCGGCAGATACGCAGTATTTT. It codes for CASSPLARGTPSADTQYF.

CDR3 in DNA: TGTGCCAGCAGTCAATCAGCGGGAAGGTCCTACGAGCAGTACTTC. Amino acid sequence: CASSQSAGRSYEQYF. The chain carries TRBV7-4 and TRBJ2-7, with 7 bases identical to TRBD2. The V gene end was trimmed by 6 bases and the J gene end by 1 base; junction bases not matched to a gene: 9. This CDR3 spans 15 amino acids. The germline CDR1 and CDR2 sequences are SGHVT and SQSDAQ. The variable domain in full, with the rest retrieved from reference TRBV7-4 and TRBJ2-7, is GAGVSQSPRYKVAKRGRDVALRCDSISGHVTLYWYRQTLGQGSEVLTYSQSDAQRDKSGRPSGRFSAERPERSVSTLKIQRTEQGDSAVYLCASSQSAGRSYEQYFGPGTRLTVT.

The chain is built from TRBV6-2 or TRBV6-3 and TRBJ1-5, with 9 positions matching TRBD1. Germline V gene lookup returns CDR1 MNHEY and CDR2 SVGEGT. V shed 2 bases and J 4 bases; nucleotides not matched to a gene: 9. The CDR3 covers 17 residues. CDR3 nucleotide sequence: TGTGCCAGCAGTTACACTACAGGGGGCGCCGGGAATCAGCCCCAGCATTTT. As protein: CASSYTTGGAGNQPQHF.

This sequence joins TRBV9 and TRBJ1-2; the D is unclear. V dropped 3 bases and J dropped 8 bases, with 8 bases sitting between them. Looked up from germline, CDR1 is SGDLS and CDR2 is YYNGEE. The CDR3 runs to 11 residues. The chain's CDR3 is CASSDRWGYTF. The CDR3 coding sequence is TGTGCCAGCAGCGATCGGTGGGGCTACACCTTC.

The chain has TRBV7-8 and TRBJ1-5; perhaps TRBD1 as D (6 bases). Germline V CDR1 and CDR2: SGHVS, FQNEAQ. The CDR3 is made up of 15 amino acids. The ends were cut back, 5 bases at V and 0 bases at J, with 11 bases in the middle. For the CDR3, the DNA is TGTGCCAGCAGCCACGGGACATCTAGCAATCAGCCCCAGCATTTT. It translates to CASSHGTSSNQPQHF.

The rearrangement uses TRBV6-2 or TRBV6-3 and TRBJ2-7; TRBD2 aligns across 7 bases. The CDR3 runs to 16 residues. V lost 3 bases to trimming and J lost 8 bases; unmatched junction nucleotides: 16. Per the germline V gene, CDR1 is MNHEY and CDR2 is SVGEGT. In DNA, the CDR3 is TGTGCCAGCAGTTATTCCCGGGCGGGAGCCCTCCACAAGCAGTACTTC. The encoded protein is CASSYSRAGALHKQYF.

The chain employs TRBV3-1 (or the pseudogene TRBV3-2) and TRBJ1-4; the match to TRBD1 covers 7 bases. The CDR3 totals 14 residues. Germline V lookup: CDR1 LGHDT, CDR2 YNNKEL (reference sequence). The V and J ends lost 4 bases and 8 bases, in that order; junction bases with no gene match: 7. This CDR3 is CASSRRGPGEKLFF. The CDR3, as DNA: TGTGCCAGCAGCCGTAGGGGGCCCGGAGAAAAACTGTTTTTT.

The table lists this clone with a count of one. The CDR3 DNA reads as TGTGCCAGCTCACCAACAGGGGTAAATGATCAGCCCCAGCATTTT. Its protein is CASSPTGVNDQPQHF. This sequence joins TRBV18 and TRBJ1-5; the match to TRBD1 covers 7 bases. The germline gives CDR1 KGHSH, CDR2 LQKENI. The junction had 6 bases not matched to a gene; V was cut back by 2 bases and J by 5 bases. This CDR3 is 15 amino acids long.

This chain connects TRBV19 to TRBJ2-3; the match to TRBD2 covers 15 bases. Germline assignment: CDR1 LNHDA and CDR2 SQIVND (reference sequence). The V segment lost 7 bases and the J segment 6 bases; nucleotides outside the gene matches: 17. This CDR3 spans 19 amino acids. CDR3 in DNA: TGTGCCAGTATCCCAGGGACTAGCGGGAGGTACCTCCAGGGGGATACGCAGTATTTT. Its protein product is CASIPGTSGRYLQGDTQYF.